These 17 T cell receptor beta chains share one sample of origin, sequenced in a study of molecular identifiers for immune sequencing clone quantification. TCRdb recomputed calls from the PCR reads with MiXCR, one row per CDR3 protein. Of 50,000 to 65,000 distinct CDR3 sequences in the sample, around 25% were seen once. The sequenced sample was naive CD8+ T cells from blood, with Jurkat cell RNA spiked in. As to subset: FACS-sorted CD8+CD4-CCR7+CD45RA+ naive T cells. Source of these receptors: a human donor in good health. Some libraries in this study had Jurkat cell RNA spiked in.

As to this clonotype: A much larger clone is a single base away; this may be a read error. The chain combines TRBV27 with TRBJ2-3; no reliable D call. Germline V gene data show CDR1 as MNHEY and CDR2 as SMNVEV (reference sequence). This CDR3 comprises 15 residues. V lost 3 bases and J 2 bases, leaving 12 bases between the germline ends. The CDR3 loop is CASSLWSVDTDTQYF. CDR3 DNA sequence: TGTGCCAGCAGTTTGTGGAGTGTTGACACAGATACGCAGTATTTT.

The V gene is TRBV29-1, the J gene TRBJ1-1; D is undetermined. The germline V and J ends were trimmed by 3 bases and 10 bases, with 18 bases remaining between them. The V gene's germline CDR1 is SQVTM and CDR2 ANQGSEA. The CDR3 loop spans 13 amino acids. The CDR3 bases are TGCAGCGTTGATCTTATGTCAGAAGTTGGAGCTTTCTTT. Protein sequence: CSVDLMSEVGAFF.

This clonotype was observed many times. The chain carries TRBV12-3 or TRBV12-4 and TRBJ1-1; maybe TRBD1 (6 bases). V was pared by 6 bases and J by 11 bases, with 19 bases between. The CDR3 is 13 amino acids. CDR3 coding DNA: TGTGCCAGCAGCCTTGGACGGGGACAAGCGGCTTTCTTT. Its protein product is CASSLGRGQAAFF.

CDR3 protein: CASSLGLESTDTQYF. DNA for the CDR3: TGTGCCAGCAGCTTGGGACTAGAAAGCACAGATACGCAGTATTTT. V and J are TRBV5-6 and TRBJ2-3, with D perhaps matching TRBD2 (6 bases). CDR1 and CDR2 (germline): SGHDT, YYEEEE. Deletions cut 0 bases from V and 0 bases from J, with 8 bases between. This CDR3 is built from 15 residues.

This clonotype occurred many times. The chain joins TRBV10-3 to TRBJ1-2; no definite D call. This CDR3 contains 14 residues. V was clipped by 5 bases and J by 0 bases, with 10 bases between them. Germline loops: CDR1 ENHRY, CDR2 SYGVKD. The CDR3 sequence is CAISSTLANYGYTF. DNA for the CDR3: TGTGCCATCAGTTCTACGTTAGCTAACTATGGCTACACCTTC.

In the case of this clonotype: This sequence may be a read error, since a much larger clone differs from it by one base. This chain links TRBV2 with TRBJ1-2; D is possibly TRBD1 (6 bases). This CDR3 spans 14 amino acids. CDR1 and CDR2 from the germline V gene are SNHLY and FYNNEI. CDR3 bases: TGTGCCAGCAGTGAAGGGGGGCAGAATTATGGCTGCACCTTC. It translates to CASSEGGQNYGCTF.

As to this clonotype: A much larger clone differs by one base, so this may be a read error. The V and J genes are TRBV27 and TRBJ2-7, with D unresolved. Germline lookup yields CDR1 MNHEY and CDR2 SMNVEV (reference sequence). The CDR3 has 13 residues. V was shortened by 5 bases and J by 6 bases, with 14 bases between the two germline ends. The CDR3 loop is CASSKTPTSEQYF. In DNA, the CDR3 is TGTGCCAGCAGTAAGACCCCGACCTCCGAGCAGTACTTC.

This clonotype was recorded at least ten times. The rearrangement joins TRBV2 to TRBJ1-5; TRBD1 might be the D (6 bases). Trimming took off 3 bases at V and 4 bases at J, with 10 bases between the two ends. Germline V gives CDR1 SNHLY, CDR2 FYNNEI. The CDR3 has 14 residues. CDR3: CASSDGGANQPQHF. In DNA form, the CDR3 reads TGTGCCAGCAGTGACGGGGGCGCGAATCAGCCCCAGCATTTT.

This clonotype was observed many times. The chain employs TRBV4-1 and TRBJ1-1; a possible D gene is TRBD1 (6 bases). The CDR3 length is 17 residues. V lost 0 bases, J lost 6 bases, and 20 bases lay in between. Germline V gives CDR1 MGHRA, CDR2 YSYEKL. The CDR3 DNA reads as TGCGCCAGCAGCCAAGATAGGGGGTTTGATGGCGAGCCTGAAGCTTTCTTT. It is translated as CASSQDRGFDGEPEAFF.

This clonotype was picked up one time. The chain links TRBV3-1 to TRBJ2-7; D uncertain. The CDR3 totals 16 residues. The germline V gene encodes CDR1 LGHDT and CDR2 YNNKEL (reference sequence). V lost 0 bases, J lost 0 bases, and 12 bases lay in between. Here the CDR3 reads CASSQDRPTYSYEQYF. For the CDR3, the DNA is TGTGCCAGCAGCCAAGATCGCCCTACCTACTCCTACGAGCAGTACTTC.

Concerning this clonotype itself: A clone one base away is much larger, so this may be a read error. This sequence joins TRBV19 and TRBJ2-7, with D possibly being TRBD1 (5 bases). The V and J ends lost 3 bases and 3 bases respectively, with 15 bases between them. CDR3 length: 15 residues. Germline loops: CDR1 LNHDA, CDR2 SQIVND (reference sequence). CDR3 nucleotides: TGTGCCAGTAGTATGAGACAGTCCTTGGTCTACGAGCAGTACTTC. Translated: CASSMRQSLVYEQYF.

Many counts were recorded for this clonotype. The chain recombines TRBV7-3 with TRBJ1-1; D possibly corresponds to TRBD1 (6 bases). The CDR3 runs 17 residues. The V and J ends lost 3 bases and 3 bases respectively, with 20 bases between them. CDR1 and CDR2 (germline): SGHTA, FQGTGA. The CDR3: CASSFPGDGGRDTEAFF. Written as DNA, the CDR3 is TGTGCCAGCAGCTTTCCCGGGGACGGGGGGCGAGACACTGAAGCTTTCTTT.

There are many counts of this clonotype. The chain has TRBV20-1 and TRBJ2-3; 8 bases are a match to TRBD1. This CDR3 spans 16 amino acids. CDR1 DFQATT and CDR2 SNEGSKA come from the germline V gene (reference sequence). V gave up 6 bases and J gave up 5 bases; unmatched junction bases: 16. CDR3 loop: CSASDQDREFEDTQYF. For the CDR3, the DNA is TGCAGTGCCAGTGATCAGGACAGGGAATTTGAAGATACGCAGTATTTT.

This clonotype was found many times. The chain employs TRBV5-6 and TRBJ2-3; TRBD1 aligns across 7 bases. The trim removed 5 bases at V and 4 bases at J, leaving 13 bases unmatched. The germline V gene has CDR1 SGHDT and CDR2 YYEEEE. The CDR3 loop spans 16 amino acids. The CDR3 loop reads CASRPNDRVRPDTQYF. The CDR3 region has the DNA TGTGCCAGCAGACCGAACGACAGGGTCCGGCCAGATACGCAGTATTTT.

This clonotype showed up just a few times. A read error is possible here, since a much larger clone lies one base away. The genes are TRBV4-3 and TRBJ2-6; perhaps TRBD1 as D (5 bases). CDR3 size: 18 residues. The V end was cut by 5 bases, the J end by 0 bases, with 17 bases between. Germline V gene lookup returns CDR1 LGHNA and CDR2 YSLEER. The CDR3 DNA reads as TGCGCCAGCAGCGAACCCGGACAAGCCATCTCTGGGGCCAACGTCCTGACTTTC. It is translated as CASSEPGQAISGANVLTF.

This clonotype was seen only a few times. A much larger clone sits a single nucleotide away, making a read error possible. V gene TRBV7-3 combines with J gene TRBJ2-3; D is unclear. The CDR3 has 13 amino acids. CDR1 SGHTA and CDR2 FQGTGA come from the germline V gene. The CDR3: CACSSQEPGTQYF. The DNA for the CDR3 is TGTGCCTGCAGCTCGCAGGAGCCGGGTACGCAGTATTTT. Using reference TRBV7-3 and TRBJ2-3 for the parts outside the CDR3, the full variable domain is GAGVSQTPSNKVTEKGKYVELRCDPISGHTALYWYRQSLGQGPEFLIYFQGTGAADDSGLPNDRFFAVRPEGSVSTLKIQRTERGDSAVYLCACSSQEPGTQYFGPGTRLTVL.

This clonotype was recorded many times. The rearrangement joins TRBV5-5 to TRBJ2-3; D is undetermined. V lost 4 bases and J lost 2, with 5 bases in between. The germline CDR1 and CDR2 sequences are SGHKS and YYEKEE (reference sequence). This CDR3 has 12 residues. The CDR3 is CASSQITDTQYF. As DNA, the CDR3 is TGTGCCAGCAGCCAGATCACAGATACGCAGTATTTT.